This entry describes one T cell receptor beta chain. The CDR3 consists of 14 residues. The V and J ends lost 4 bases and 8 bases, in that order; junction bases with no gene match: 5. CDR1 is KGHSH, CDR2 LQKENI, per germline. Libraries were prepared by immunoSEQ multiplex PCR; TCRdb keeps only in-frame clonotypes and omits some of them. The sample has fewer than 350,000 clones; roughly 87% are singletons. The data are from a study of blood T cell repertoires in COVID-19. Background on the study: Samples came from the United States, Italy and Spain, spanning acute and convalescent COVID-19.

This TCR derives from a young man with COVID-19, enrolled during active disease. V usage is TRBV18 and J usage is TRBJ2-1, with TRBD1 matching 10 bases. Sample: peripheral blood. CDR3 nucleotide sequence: TGTGCCAGCTCACTTGGACAGGGGGAGGATGAGCAGTTCTTC. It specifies CASSLGQGEDEQFF.